This T cell receptor beta chain stems from a study of OX40 agonist ivuxolimab in advanced cancers. About the study: Administration of intravenous ivuxolimab to patients occurred every 2 weeks at 0.01 to 10 mg/kg. The diagnoses of dose-escalation patients were hepatocellular carcinoma, melanoma, renal cell or head and neck cancer. The study's findings and limits: CD4+ and CD8+ T cells in blood underwent clonal expansion by week 6 at 0.1 to 3.0 mg/kg.

Concerning this clone: Antigen unknown.

TCRdb's table, derived via immunoSEQ multiplex PCR, lists solely in-frame clones and lacks some. Found here are tens of thousands of clones, under 85% of them singletons; the top ten hold 0.44%. Autoimmune disease history or systemic immunosuppression was exclusionary. This sample comprised CD4+ or CD8+ T cells sorted from blood, obtained in a trial of the OX40 agonist ivuxolimab. The clonotype originates from an adult with an advanced solid tumor such as melanoma, head and neck, liver or kidney cancer.

DNA for the CDR3: TGTGCCAGCACCACGCGGAGGTTTGATGTCTCTGGGGCCAACGTCCTGACTTTC. It translates to CASTTRRFDVSGANVLTF. The V and J genes are TRBV11-1 and TRBJ2-6, with a weak D call TRBD2 (5 bases). Deletions cut 7 bases from V and 0 bases from J, with 19 bases between. The length of the CDR3 is 18 residues. Looked up from germline, CDR1 is SGHAT and CDR2 is FQDESV (reference sequence).